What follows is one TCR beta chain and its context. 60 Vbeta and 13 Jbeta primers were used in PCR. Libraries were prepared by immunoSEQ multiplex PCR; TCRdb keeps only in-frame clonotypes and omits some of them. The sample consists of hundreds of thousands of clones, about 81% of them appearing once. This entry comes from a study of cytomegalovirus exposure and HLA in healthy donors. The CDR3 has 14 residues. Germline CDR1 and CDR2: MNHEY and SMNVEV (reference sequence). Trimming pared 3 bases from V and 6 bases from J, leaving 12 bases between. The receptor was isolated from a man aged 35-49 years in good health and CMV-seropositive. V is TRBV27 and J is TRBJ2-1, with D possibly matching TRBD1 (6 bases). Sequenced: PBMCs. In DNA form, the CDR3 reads TGTGCCAGCAGTTTTCAACCACAGGGCAATGAGCAGTTCTTC. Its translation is CASSFQPQGNEQFF.